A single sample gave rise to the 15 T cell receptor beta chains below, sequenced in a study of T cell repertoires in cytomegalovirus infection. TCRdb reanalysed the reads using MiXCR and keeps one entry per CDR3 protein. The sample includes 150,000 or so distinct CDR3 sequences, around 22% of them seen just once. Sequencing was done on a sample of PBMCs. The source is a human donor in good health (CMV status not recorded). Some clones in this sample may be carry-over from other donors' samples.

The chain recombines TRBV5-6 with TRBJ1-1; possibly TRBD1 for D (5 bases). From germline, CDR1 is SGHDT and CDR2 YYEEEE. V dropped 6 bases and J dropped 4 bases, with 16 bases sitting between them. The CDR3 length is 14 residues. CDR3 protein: CASTFGGKSTEAFF. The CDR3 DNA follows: TGTGCCAGCACCTTCGGGGGAAAGAGCACTGAAGCTTTCTTT.

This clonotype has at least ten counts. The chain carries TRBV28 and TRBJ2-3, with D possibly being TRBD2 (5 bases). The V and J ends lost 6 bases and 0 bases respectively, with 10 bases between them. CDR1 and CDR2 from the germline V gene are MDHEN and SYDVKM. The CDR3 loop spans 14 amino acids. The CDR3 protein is CASSLTGSTDTQYF. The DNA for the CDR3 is TGTGCCAGCAGCTTAACGGGAAGCACAGATACGCAGTATTTT. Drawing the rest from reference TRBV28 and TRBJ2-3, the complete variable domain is DVKVTQSSRYLVKRTGEKVFLECVQDMDHENMFWYRQDPGLGLRLIYFSYDVKMKEKGDIPEGYSVSREKKERFSLILESASTNQTSMYLCASSLTGSTDTQYFGPGTRLTVL.

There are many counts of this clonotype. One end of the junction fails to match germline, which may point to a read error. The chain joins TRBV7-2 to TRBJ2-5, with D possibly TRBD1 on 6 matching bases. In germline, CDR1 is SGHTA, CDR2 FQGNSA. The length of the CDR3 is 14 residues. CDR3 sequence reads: CASSLAGTFETQYF. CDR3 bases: TGTGCCAGCAGCCTAGCCGGGACATTTGAGACCCAGTACTTC.

The CDR3 sequence is CASNNLRGQGYEQYF. The CDR3 DNA is TGTGCCAGCAACAACCTCCGGGGACAGGGGTACGAGCAGTACTTC. The chain carries TRBV7-9 and TRBJ2-7; 10 bases agree with TRBD1. Germline V CDR1 and CDR2: SEHNR, FQNEAQ (reference sequence). This CDR3 contains 15 residues. V was clipped by 7 bases and J by 4 bases; unmatched bases: 10.

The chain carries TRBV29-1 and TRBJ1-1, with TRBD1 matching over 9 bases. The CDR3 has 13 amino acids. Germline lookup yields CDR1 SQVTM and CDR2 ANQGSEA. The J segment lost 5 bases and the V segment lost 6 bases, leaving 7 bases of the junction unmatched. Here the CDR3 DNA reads TGCAGCGTAACAGGGGGCGGGAGGACTGAAGCTTTCTTT. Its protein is CSVTGGGRTEAFF.

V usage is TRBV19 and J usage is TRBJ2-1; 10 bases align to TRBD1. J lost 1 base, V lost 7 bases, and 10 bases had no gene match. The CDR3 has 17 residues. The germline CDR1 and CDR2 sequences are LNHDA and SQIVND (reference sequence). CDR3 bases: TGTGCCAGTACCCCGACAGGGGGCAGTTGGTCCTACAATGAGCAGTTCTTC. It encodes CASTPTGGSWSYNEQFF. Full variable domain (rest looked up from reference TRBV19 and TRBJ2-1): DGGITQSPKYLFRKEGQNVTLSCEQNLNHDAMYWYRQDPGQGLRLIYYSQIVNDFQKGDIAEGYSVSREKKESFPLTVTSAQKNPTAFYLCASTPTGGSWSYNEQFFGPGTRLTVL.

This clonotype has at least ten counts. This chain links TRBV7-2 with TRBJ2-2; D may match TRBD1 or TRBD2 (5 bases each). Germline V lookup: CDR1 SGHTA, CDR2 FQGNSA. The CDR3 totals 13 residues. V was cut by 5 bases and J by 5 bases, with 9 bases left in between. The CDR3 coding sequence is TGTGCCAGCAGCCTAGGGGAGACCGGGGAGCTGTTTTTT. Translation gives CASSLGETGELFF.

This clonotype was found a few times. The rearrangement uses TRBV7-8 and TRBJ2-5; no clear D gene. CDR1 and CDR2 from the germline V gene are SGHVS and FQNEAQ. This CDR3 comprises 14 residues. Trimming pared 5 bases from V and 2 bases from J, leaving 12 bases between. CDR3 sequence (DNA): TGTGCCAGCAGCCCAAGGGTGTTTCAAGAGACCCAGTACTTC. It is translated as CASSPRVFQETQYF.

In DNA, the CDR3 is TGTGCCAGCAGCTTGGGGCAGATCGCAGATACGCAGTATTTT. Translating gives CASSLGQIADTQYF. The chain joins TRBV5-4 to TRBJ2-3; D is ambiguous. Trimming left V 0 bases short and J 4 bases short, with 9 bases between. The CDR3 length is 14 residues. Per germline, CDR1 SGHNT and CDR2 YYREEE (reference sequence).

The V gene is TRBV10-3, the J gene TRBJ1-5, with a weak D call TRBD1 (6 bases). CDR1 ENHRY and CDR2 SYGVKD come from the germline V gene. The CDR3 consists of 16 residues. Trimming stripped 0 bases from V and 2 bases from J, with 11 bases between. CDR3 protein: CAISESLGGGNQPQHF. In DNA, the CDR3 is TGTGCCATCAGTGAGTCGTTAGGGGGTGGCAATCAGCCCCAGCATTTT.

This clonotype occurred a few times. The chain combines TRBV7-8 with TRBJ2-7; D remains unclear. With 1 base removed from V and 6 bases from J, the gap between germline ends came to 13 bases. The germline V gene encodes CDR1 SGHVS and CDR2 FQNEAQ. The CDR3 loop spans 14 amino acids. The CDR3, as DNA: TGTGCCAGCAGCTTAGACCTTCCCCCTATCGAGCAGTACTTC. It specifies CASSLDLPPIEQYF. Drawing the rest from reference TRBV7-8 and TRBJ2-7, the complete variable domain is GAGVSQSPRYKVAKRGQDVALRCDPISGHVSLFWYQQALGQGPEFLTYFQNEAQLDKSGLPSDRFFAERPEGSVSTLKIQRTQQEDSAVYLCASSLDLPPIEQYFGPGTRLTVT.

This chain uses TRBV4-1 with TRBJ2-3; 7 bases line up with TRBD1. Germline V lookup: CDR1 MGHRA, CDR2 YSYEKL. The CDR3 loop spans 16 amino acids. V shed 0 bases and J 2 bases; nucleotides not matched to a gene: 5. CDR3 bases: TGCGCCAGCAGCCAAGAAGTGGGACAGCTCACAGATACGCAGTATTTT. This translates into CASSQEVGQLTDTQYF.

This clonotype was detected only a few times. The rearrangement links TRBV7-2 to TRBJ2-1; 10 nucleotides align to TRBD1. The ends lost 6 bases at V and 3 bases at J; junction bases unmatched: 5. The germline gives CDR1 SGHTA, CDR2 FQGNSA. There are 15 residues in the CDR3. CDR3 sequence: CASRETGGIYNEQFF. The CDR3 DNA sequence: TGTGCCAGCAGGGAGACAGGGGGCATCTACAATGAGCAGTTCTTC. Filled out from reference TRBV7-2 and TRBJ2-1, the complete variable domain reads GAGVSQSPSNKVTEKGKDVELRCDPISGHTALYWYRQSLGQGLEFLIYFQGNSAPDKSGLPSDRFSAERTGGSVSTLTIQRTQQEDSAVYLCASRETGGIYNEQFFGPGTRLTVL.

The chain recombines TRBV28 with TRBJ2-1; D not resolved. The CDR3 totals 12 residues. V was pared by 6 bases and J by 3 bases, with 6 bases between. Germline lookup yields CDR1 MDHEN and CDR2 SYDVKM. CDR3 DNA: TGTGCCAGCAGACAGAACTACAATGAGCAGTTCTTC. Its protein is CASRQNYNEQFF.

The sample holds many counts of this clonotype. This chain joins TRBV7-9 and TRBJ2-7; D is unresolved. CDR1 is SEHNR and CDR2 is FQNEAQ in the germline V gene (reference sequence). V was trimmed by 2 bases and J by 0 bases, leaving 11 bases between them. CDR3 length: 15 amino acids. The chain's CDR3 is CASSLISSTSYEQYF. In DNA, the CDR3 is TGTGCCAGCAGCTTAATATCGTCCACCTCCTACGAGCAGTACTTC. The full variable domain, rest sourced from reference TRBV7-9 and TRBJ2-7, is DTGVSQNPRHKITKRGQNVTFRCDPISEHNRLYWYRQTLGQGPEFLTYFQNEAQLEKSRLLSDRFSAERPKGSFSTLEIQRTEQGDSAMYLCASSLISSTSYEQYFGPGTRLTVT.